The 26 T cell receptor beta chains below all came from one sample that was sequenced in a study of shared clonotypes between healthy human individuals. Measured with immunoSEQ multiplex PCR; TCRdb has only the in-frame clones, and not every one. There are about 500,000 clones in the sample; 77% occur only once, and 12% lies in the top ten. Sequenced sample: PBMCs. The source is a middle-aged woman in good health. Some clones in this sample may be carry-over from other donors' samples.

This rearrangement joins TRBV9 to TRBJ2-1, with 10 nucleotides matching TRBD1. The CDR3 extends over 16 amino acids. J lost 9 bases, V lost 3 bases, and 12 bases had no gene match. The germline CDR1 and CDR2 sequences are SGDLS and YYNGEE. CDR3 nucleotide sequence: TGTGCCAGCAGCGCCCGGGACAGGGGCTTTCACAGTGAGCAGTTCTTC. Amino acids: CASSARDRGFHSEQFF.

V is TRBV28 and J is TRBJ2-4; 10 bases are a match to TRBD1. The CDR3 totals 23 residues. Unmatched junction bases numbered 38, after V lost 8 bases and J lost 10 bases. Germline-derived CDR1 and CDR2 are MDHEN and SYDVKM. CDR3 in amino acids: CASSSSGTAYKAVTLWGQGIQYF. The CDR3 nucleotides read TGTGCCAGCTCATCCTCCGGGACAGCGTACAAAGCTGTAACATTGTGGGGACAGGGGATTCAGTACTTC.

The chain has TRBV7-9 and TRBJ2-7, with D perhaps TRBD1 (5 bases). In germline, CDR1 is SEHNR, CDR2 FQNEAQ (reference sequence). V lost 5 bases and J lost 1, with 9 bases in between. The CDR3 is 13 amino acids. In DNA form, the CDR3 reads TGTGCCAGCAGCCCAGGGCGGTCCTACGAGCAGTACTTC. This gives the protein CASSPGRSYEQYF. The entire variable domain, with the rest obtained from reference TRBV7-9 and TRBJ2-7, is as follows: DTGVSQNPRHKITKRGQNVTFRCDPISEHNRLYWYRQTLGQGPEFLTYFQNEAQLEKSRLLSDRFSAERPKGSFSTLEIQRTEQGDSAMYLCASSPGRSYEQYFGPGTRLTVT.

This chain links TRBV28 with TRBJ2-5, with a weak D call TRBD1 (6 bases). The J call may be faulty, since TRBJ2-7 better matches the DNA end. This CDR3 is built from 14 residues. The germline V gene encodes CDR1 MDHEN and CDR2 SYDVKM. The CDR3 is CASTQGGTPYEQYF. For the CDR3, the DNA is TGTGCCAGCACCCAAGGGGGAACTCCTTACGAGCAGTACTTC.

V usage is TRBV19 and J usage is TRBJ2-1; 10 bases are shared with TRBD2. The CDR3 extends over 15 amino acids. The V gene's germline CDR1 is LNHDA and CDR2 SQIVND (reference sequence). J gave up 6 bases and V 5 bases, and 7 bases lay outside the gene matches. The CDR3 region is CASSVPGLAFNEQFF. In nucleotides, the CDR3 is TGTGCCAGTAGTGTCCCGGGACTAGCGTTCAATGAGCAGTTCTTC.

The chain is built from TRBV14 and TRBJ2-1, with TRBD2 as a possible D gene (6 bases). V was trimmed by 1 base and J by 4 bases, leaving 8 bases between them. CDR1 and CDR2 (germline): SGHDN, FVKESK. The length of the CDR3 is 14 residues. This chain's CDR3 is CASSQASAYNEQFF. DNA for the CDR3: TGTGCCAGCAGCCAAGCTAGCGCGTACAATGAGCAGTTCTTC.

This chain links TRBV9 with TRBJ2-2, with 10 bases identical to TRBD2. With 3 bases clipped from V and 7 bases from J, the junction kept 12 bases outside the gene matches. CDR1 SGDLS and CDR2 YYNGEE come from the germline V gene. CDR3 length: 17 residues. CDR3 region: CASSAGLSGGAGGELFF. DNA for the CDR3: TGTGCCAGCAGCGCCGGCCTGAGCGGGGGGGCCGGCGGGGAGCTGTTTTTT.

With regard to this clone: A much larger clone differs by one base, so this may be a read error. The sample holds other DNA sequences that translate to the same CDR3. The chain is built from TRBV29-1 and TRBJ2-6; D is perhaps TRBD1 (5 bases). Germline V gives CDR1 SQVTM, CDR2 ANQGSEA. This CDR3 has 16 residues. CDR3 coding DNA: TGCAGCGTTGAAACAGATCTTGGCTCTGGGGCCAACGTCTTGACTTTC. Amino acid sequence: CSVETDLGSGANVLTF.

For this clone: The sample has other DNA sequences that encode this CDR3 too. The V gene is TRBV9, the J gene TRBJ1-1, with D perhaps matching TRBD1 (5 bases). The CDR3 contains 14 residues. Germline assignment: CDR1 SGDLS and CDR2 YYNGEE. The V and J ends lost 3 bases and 1 base respectively, with 10 bases between them. CDR3 bases: TGTGCCAGCAGCGGTACGGGGGGGAACACTGAAGCTTTCTTT. Residues: CASSGTGGNTEAFF.

This clone was detected a few times. The chain has TRBV7-2 and TRBJ2-5; TRBD2 might be the D (5 bases). The J call may be incorrect, as the DNA end agrees better with TRBJ2-7. The CDR3 sequence is 14 residues long. Germline CDR1 and CDR2: SGHTA and FQGNSA. CDR3 region: CASTSSGVRYEQYF. The CDR3 DNA follows: TGTGCCAGCACCTCCTCCGGGGTTAGGTACGAGCAGTACTTC.

The rearrangement joins TRBV9 to TRBJ1-2, with D possibly being TRBD1 (6 bases). CDR1 is SGDLS, CDR2 YYNGEE, per germline. The V end lost 3 bases, the J end lost 7 bases, and 10 bases lay between the germline ends. This CDR3 is built from 12 residues. CDR3 loop: CASSGYRVGYTF. The CDR3 nucleotides read TGTGCCAGCAGCGGCTACAGGGTTGGCTACACCTTC.

The V call is TRBV14, the J call TRBJ2-5; a weak D match, TRBD1 (5 bases). In germline, CDR1 is SGHDN, CDR2 FVKESK. The CDR3 loop spans 15 amino acids. The V end was cut by 1 base, the J end by 1 base, with 10 bases between. CDR3 amino acids: CASSQAARGQETQYF. In DNA form, the CDR3 reads TGTGCCAGCAGCCAAGCAGCTAGGGGCCAAGAGACCCAGTACTTC.

The V and J genes are TRBV6-4 and TRBJ1-1, with TRBD1 matching 8 bases. The CDR3 sequence is 15 residues long. CDR1 and CDR2 (germline): MRHNA, SNTAGT. V lost 0 bases and J lost 8; bases outside the gene matches: 8. CDR3 region: CASSDSADREGEAFF. The CDR3 nucleotides are TGTGCCAGCAGTGACTCGGCGGACAGGGAGGGGGAAGCTTTCTTT.

There are a few counts of this clone. V usage is TRBV7-9 and J usage is TRBJ1-3, with 8 bases identical to TRBD1. CDR1 is SEHNR, CDR2 FQNEAQ, per germline (reference sequence). This CDR3 has 15 residues. V dropped 6 bases and J dropped 0; count of bases not matched to a gene: 4. CDR3 DNA sequence: TGTGCCAGCAGTCCAGGGGGCGACTCTGGAAACACCATATATTTT. Its translation is CASSPGGDSGNTIYF.

The chain couples TRBV27 to TRBJ2-1; the match to TRBD2 covers 16 bases. J lost 8 bases, V lost 5 bases, and 6 bases had no gene match. Germline loops: CDR1 MNHEY, CDR2 SMNVEV (reference sequence). This CDR3 contains 16 residues. The CDR3 here is CASSVGTSGRGYEQFF. Here the CDR3 DNA reads TGTGCCAGCAGTGTCGGGACTAGCGGGAGGGGCTATGAGCAGTTCTTC.

Points on this clone: One base away lies a much larger clone, so this may be a sequencing read error. The sample contains more than one DNA sequence encoding this CDR3. This chain connects TRBV6-5 to TRBJ2-5; D might be TRBD2 (5 bases). The CDR3 extends over 16 amino acids. Germline V gives CDR1 MNHEY, CDR2 SVGAGI. Between the trimmed V and J ends, which lost 2 bases and 1 base, there was a span of 14 bases. The CDR3 sequence: CASSYGRRLPQETQYF. The CDR3 coding sequence is TGTGCCAGCAGTTACGGTCGTAGACTACCCCAAGAGACCCAGTACTTC.

The chain carries TRBV11-1 and TRBJ2-7; D call uncertain. The CDR3 is made up of 15 amino acids. The germline V gene has CDR1 SGHAT and CDR2 FQDESV (reference sequence). The V end was cut by 5 bases, the J end by 4 bases, with 18 bases between. The CDR3 bases are TGTGCCAGCAGCAGAGACCGAGCACGAGGTTACGAGCAGTACTTC. It specifies CASSRDRARGYEQYF.

J is TRBJ1-2 and V is TRBV13; D might be TRBD1 (5 bases). Germline-derived CDR1 and CDR2 are PRHDT and FYEKMQ (reference sequence). The V and J ends lost 3 bases and 2 bases respectively, with 13 bases between them. The CDR3 spans 15 residues. The CDR3 protein is CASSFGAFGNYGYTF. The DNA of the CDR3 is TGTGCCAGCAGCTTCGGGGCGTTTGGAAACTATGGCTACACCTTC.

The genes are TRBV28 and TRBJ2-7, with D hard to call. CDR1 and CDR2 (germline): MDHEN, SYDVKM. The CDR3 spans 13 residues. Trimming pared 2 bases from V and 2 bases from J, leaving 7 bases between. The CDR3 coding sequence is TGTGCCAGCAGTTTAGATTCGGCCTACGAGCAGTACTTC. Translating gives CASSLDSAYEQYF. Variable domain in full (rest from reference TRBV28 and TRBJ2-7): DVKVTQSSRYLVKRTGEKVFLECVQDMDHENMFWYRQDPGLGLRLIYFSYDVKMKEKGDIPEGYSVSREKKERFSLILESASTNQTSMYLCASSLDSAYEQYFGPGTRLTVT.

The chain couples TRBV28 to TRBJ2-6; D is ambiguous. The V end lost 8 bases, the J end lost 1 base, and 12 bases lay between the germline ends. Germline CDR1 is MDHEN and CDR2 is SYDVKM. The CDR3 runs to 15 residues. CDR3 loop: CASRPPGSGANVLTF. Here the CDR3 DNA reads TGTGCCAGCCGACCCCCCGGGTCTGGGGCCAACGTCCTGACTTTC.

This chain connects TRBV29-1 to TRBJ2-1; maybe TRBD1 (5 bases). Germline V gene data show CDR1 as SQVTM and CDR2 as ANQGSEA. The CDR3 is 13 residues long. V was pared by 5 bases and J by 4 bases, with 12 bases between. CDR3 sequence (DNA): TGCAGCGTTCTGACAGAGGTTTACAATGAGCAGTTCTTC. It translates to CSVLTEVYNEQFF.

CDR3 loop: CASSESGASSYNEQFF. The CDR3 DNA is TGCGCCAGCAGTGAGTCTGGGGCGAGCTCCTACAATGAGCAGTTCTTC. The chain combines TRBV10-2 with TRBJ2-1; D possibly corresponds to TRBD1 (5 bases). This CDR3 contains 16 residues. V was pared by 0 bases and J by 0 bases, with 9 bases between. Per the germline V gene, CDR1 is WSHSY and CDR2 is SAAADI.

The table lists this clone with a few counts. V gene TRBV30 combines with J gene TRBJ1-1; the D is unclear. V was cut by 1 base and J by 4 bases, with 10 bases left in between. The germline V gene encodes CDR1 GTSNPN and CDR2 SVGIG (reference sequence). The CDR3 loop spans 13 amino acids. CDR3 in DNA: TGTGCCTGGAGTGGTACAAGGAGCACTGAAGCTTTCTTT. It yields the protein CAWSGTRSTEAFF.

The V gene is TRBV2, the J gene TRBJ1-2; no clear D. Trimming took 4 bases from V and 8 from J, leaving 20 bases between them. Looked up from germline, CDR1 is SNHLY and CDR2 is FYNNEI. The CDR3 sequence is 15 residues long. CDR3 sequence: CASSARGGGGGGYTF. The CDR3 DNA reads as TGTGCCAGCAGTGCCCGAGGAGGAGGCGGTGGGGGCTACACCTTC. Looking up the rest from reference TRBV2 and TRBJ1-2 gives the full variable domain: EPEVTQTPSHQVTQMGQEVILRCVPISNHLYFYWYRQILGQKVEFLVSFYNNEISEKSEIFDDQFSVERPDGSNFTLKIRSTKLEDSAMYFCASSARGGGGGGYTFGSGTRLTVV.

The V and J genes are TRBV4-2 and TRBJ2-3; 10 nucleotides line up with TRBD2. The CDR3 runs 18 residues. Trimming took 1 base from V and 2 from J; bases not matched to a gene: 9. In germline, CDR1 is LGHNA, CDR2 YNFKEQ. The CDR3 protein is CASSQVGSGRGDTDTQYF. CDR3 bases: TGTGCCAGCAGCCAAGTTGGCAGCGGGAGGGGCGACACAGATACGCAGTATTTT.

The chain has TRBV9 and TRBJ2-1; 8 nucleotides align to TRBD2. The ends lost 3 bases at V and 5 bases at J; junction bases unmatched: 7. CDR1 and CDR2 (germline): SGDLS, YYNGEE. The CDR3 has 15 residues. CDR3 in amino acids: CASSGGILADNEQFF. CDR3 coding DNA: TGTGCCAGCAGCGGCGGTATACTAGCGGACAATGAGCAGTTCTTC.